This note documents a single T cell receptor (beta chain) sequence. This specimen belongs to a study of blood T cell repertoires in COVID-19. Study overall: PBMCs, B-cell-depleted T cells, or T cells were the source of the cDNA or gDNA that made up the material.

This CDR3 spans 15 amino acids. Trimming removed 6 bases from V and 7 bases from J; junction bases left unmatched: 7. The germline V gene has CDR1 SEHNR and CDR2 FQNEAQ (reference sequence). Seattle patients were enrolled during active infection and followed longitudinally. In the original processing: Scientists estimated how many nucleated cells there were by amplifying reference gene primers. Clones were sequenced by immunoSEQ multiplex PCR, and TCRdb holds only the in-frame ones, with some missing. That table supplies the V and J calls and clone size; D and trimming were determined from the DNA. The table lists approximately 250,000 clones, approximately 89% of them singletons.

Sequencing used peripheral blood. The chain employs TRBV7-9 and TRBJ1-6, with TRBD1 matching 9 bases. This clonotype was obtained from a woman aged 65 to 85 with COVID-19, enrolled during active disease. The CDR3 protein is CASSSTGTGNSPLHF. CDR3 sequence (DNA): TGTGCCAGCAGTTCAACCGGGACAGGGAATTCACCCCTCCACTTT. The full variable domain, with the rest looked up from reference TRBV7-9 and TRBJ1-6, is DTGVSQNPRHKITKRGQNVTFRCDPISEHNRLYWYRQTLGQGPEFLTYFQNEAQLEKSRLLSDRFSAERPKGSFSTLEIQRTEQGDSAMYLCASSSTGTGNSPLHFGNGTRLTVT.